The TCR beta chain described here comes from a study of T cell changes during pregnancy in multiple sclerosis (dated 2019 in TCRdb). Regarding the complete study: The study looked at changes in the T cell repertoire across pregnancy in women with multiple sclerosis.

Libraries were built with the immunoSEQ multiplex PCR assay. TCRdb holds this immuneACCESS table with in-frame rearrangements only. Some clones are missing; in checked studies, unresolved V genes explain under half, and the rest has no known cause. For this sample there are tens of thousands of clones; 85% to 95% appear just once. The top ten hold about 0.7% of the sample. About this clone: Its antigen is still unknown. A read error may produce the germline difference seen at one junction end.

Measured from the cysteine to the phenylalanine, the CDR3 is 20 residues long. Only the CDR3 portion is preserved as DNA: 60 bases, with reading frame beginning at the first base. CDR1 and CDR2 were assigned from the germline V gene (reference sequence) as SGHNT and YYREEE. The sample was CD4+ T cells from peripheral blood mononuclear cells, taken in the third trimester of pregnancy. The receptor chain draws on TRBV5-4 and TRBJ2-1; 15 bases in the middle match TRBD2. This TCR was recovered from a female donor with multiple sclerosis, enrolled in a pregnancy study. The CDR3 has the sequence CASTLGPPGLAGGIYNEQFF. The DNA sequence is TGTGCCAGCACCTTGGGGCCTCCGGGACTAGCGGGAGGAATCTACAATGAGCAGTTCTTC. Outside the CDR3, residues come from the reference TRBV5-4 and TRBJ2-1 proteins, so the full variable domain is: ETGVTQSPTHLIKTRGQQVTLRCSSQSGHNTVSWYQQALGQGPQFIFQYYREEENGRGNFPPRFSGLQFPNYSSELNVNALELDDSALYLCASTLGPPGLAGGIYNEQFFGPGTRLTVL.